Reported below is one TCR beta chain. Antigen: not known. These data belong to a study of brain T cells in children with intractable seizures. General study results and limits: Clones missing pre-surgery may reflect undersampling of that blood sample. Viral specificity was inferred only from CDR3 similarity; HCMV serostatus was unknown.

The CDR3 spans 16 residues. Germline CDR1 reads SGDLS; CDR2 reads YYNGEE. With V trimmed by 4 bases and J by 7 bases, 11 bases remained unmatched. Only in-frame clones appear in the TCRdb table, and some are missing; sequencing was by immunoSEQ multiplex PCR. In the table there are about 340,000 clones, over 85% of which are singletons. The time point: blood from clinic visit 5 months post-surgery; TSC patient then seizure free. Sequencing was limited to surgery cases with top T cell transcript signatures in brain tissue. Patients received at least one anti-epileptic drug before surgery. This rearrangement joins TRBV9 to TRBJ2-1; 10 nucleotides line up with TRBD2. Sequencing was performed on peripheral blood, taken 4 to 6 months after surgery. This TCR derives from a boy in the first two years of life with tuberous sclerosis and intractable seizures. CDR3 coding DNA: TGTGCCAGCAGCCCAAAGAGCGGGGGGGGTTGGAATGAGCAGTTCTTC. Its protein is CASSPKSGGGWNEQFF.